This is a list of T cell receptor beta chains from one sample in a study of blood T cell repertoires in COVID-19. This table comes from immunoSEQ multiplex PCR, and its TCRdb copy is limited to in-frame clones, with some not included. The table records about 160,000 clones, more than 65% of them present only once. Sequenced material: peripheral blood. These receptors were taken from a woman aged 55-75 years with COVID-19, enrolled during active disease. Each CDR3 is given with its conserved first and last residue. A D gene is named only where the DNA matches it firmly. The listing skips clone size in some rows; elsewhere it reads once, few, many or a size class.

D	V	size	J	DNA	CDR3
TRBD2	TRBV6-6	.	TRBJ2-3	TGTGCCAGCACCTTCAGCGGGGCTTACACAGATACGCAGTATTTT	CASTFSGAYTDTQYF
TRBD1	TRBV3-1/TRBV3-2	.	TRBJ2-1	TGTGCCAGCAGCCAAGATTCCCATCCGGGACAGCTTTCCTACAATGAGCAGTTCTTC	CASSQDSHPGQLSYNEQFF
.	TRBV5-4	few	TRBJ1-2	TGTGCCAGCAGCCCCGGAACGGTGGTAAGGAGACGGTATGGCTACACCTTC	CASSPGTVVRRRYGYTF
TRBD1	TRBV7-2	.	TRBJ2-2	TGTGCCAGCAGCTTAGCCCAGGGGGCGCTTGATACCGCCGGGGAGCTGTTTTTT	CASSLAQGALDTAGELFF
TRBD2	TRBV5-1	once	TRBJ2-2	TGCGCCAGCAGCCAGGACAGGTCTTTAGCGGGAGGGCTCACCGGGGAGCTGTTTTTT	CASSQDRSLAGGLTGELFF
.	TRBV3-1/TRBV3-2	once	TRBJ1-3	TGTGCCAGCAGCTATAGTGGAAACACCATATATTTT	CASSYSGNTIYF
.	TRBV9	.	TRBJ2-2	TGTGCCAGCAGCGTAGGCCCAGGGAACACCGGGGAGCTGTTTTTT	CASSVGPGNTGELFF
TRBD2	TRBV4-1	.	TRBJ2-5	TGCGCCAGCAGCCAGGAGGGGACTAGCGGGGGGGAGACCCAGTACTTC	CASSQEGTSGGETQYF
.	TRBV6-5	.	TRBJ1-6	TGTGCCAGCAGTTACGGCAGGGCCTATAATTCACCCCTCCACTTT	CASSYGRAYNSPLHF
TRBD1	TRBV29-1	.	TRBJ2-5	TGCAGCGTTGATCCAGGGGGCGGGGAGACCCAGTACTTC	CSVDPGGGETQYF
TRBD2	TRBV28	many	TRBJ2-5	TGTGCCAGCAGCATGGCGGGGGGAGAGACCCAGTACTTC	CASSMAGGETQYF
TRBD1	TRBV7-6	once	TRBJ2-2	TGTGCCAGCAGCTTCCCCGGGACAGGGGACTTGAACACCGGGGAGCTGTTTTTT	CASSFPGTGDLNTGELFF
.	TRBV13	.	TRBJ2-3	TGTGCCAGCAGCTTAGTGGCCCAAGCAGATACGCAGTATTTT	CASSLVAQADTQYF
TRBD1	TRBV19	.	TRBJ1-2	TGTGCCAGTAGTATCGGACAGGGGCTGAATGGCTACACCTTC	CASSIGQGLNGYTF
TRBD2	TRBV3-1/TRBV3-2	.	TRBJ2-3	TGTGCCAGCAGCCCGTCGGGACTAGCGGGGGTAGATACGCAGTATTTT	CASSPSGLAGVDTQYF
.	TRBV10-3	few	TRBJ1-6	TGTGCCATCAGTGACGCGTATAATTCACCCCTCCACTTT	CAISDAYNSPLHF
.	TRBV11-2	.	TRBJ2-5	TGTGCCAGCAGCTGGCAAAGGTCAGGGGAGACCCAGTACTTC	CASSWQRSGETQYF
.	TRBV9	.	TRBJ1-1	TGTGCCAGCAGCACCTATCCGGGTGGCACTGAAGCTTTCTTT	CASSTYPGGTEAFF
.	TRBV7-3	once	TRBJ1-2	TGTGCCAGCAGCTTAAGGGGGACTGATGGCTACACCTTC	CASSLRGTDGYTF
.	TRBV3-1/TRBV3-2	.	TRBJ2-5	TGTGCCAGCAGCCTGCTTGGGGGGGGGCGAGAGACCCAGTACTTC	CASSLLGGGRETQYF
TRBD2	TRBV5-4	.	TRBJ2-3	TGTGCCAGCAGCTGGGCAGGGCAGCGGGGTGGCCCAGATACGCAGTATTTT	CASSWAGQRGGPDTQYF
TRBD1	TRBV3-1/TRBV3-2	.	TRBJ1-6	TGTGCCAGCAGCATAAGGGGGCGAGGATCACCCCTCCACTTT	CASSIRGRGSPLHF
.	TRBV6-2/TRBV6-3	.	TRBJ2-1	TGTGCCAGCAGTTACCTGGGAGGCTCCTACAATGAGCAGTTCTTC	CASSYLGGSYNEQFF
TRBD1	TRBV18	.	TRBJ2-3	TGTGCCAGCTCACGACGACAGGGCTCCACAGATACGCAGTATTTT	CASSRRQGSTDTQYF
TRBD1	TRBV6-2/TRBV6-3	.	TRBJ2-3	TGTGCCAGCAGCCCCAACAGGGGAGACACAGATACGCAGTATTTT	CASSPNRGDTDTQYF
.	TRBV18	.	TRBJ2-2	TGTGCCAGCTCACCAGACAGCGGGGAGCTGTTTTTT	CASSPDSGELFF
TRBD2	TRBV6-5	.	TRBJ2-5	TGTGCCAGCAGCAGGAGCGGGAGGGGCCCAGAGACCCAGTACTTC	CASSRSGRGPETQYF
.	TRBV7-9	.	TRBJ2-2	TGTGCCAGCAGCTCAAACACGAACACCGGGGAGCTGTTTTTT	CASSSNTNTGELFF
.	TRBV27	.	TRBJ2-3	TGTGCCAGCAGTTCGGGATTTAGAACAGATACGCAGTATTTT	CASSSGFRTDTQYF
.	TRBV28	.	TRBJ1-2	TGTGCCAGTCAACCCGGGGGGGGCGCTAACTATGGCTACACCTTC	CASQPGGGANYGYTF
.	TRBV2	.	TRBJ2-3	TGTGCCAGCAGAAAGATCCCGGGGGTCACAGATACGCAGTATTTT	CASRKIPGVTDTQYF
TRBD1	TRBV29-1	.	TRBJ1-2	TGCAGCGCGGGACAGGGGCTAGGCTATGGCTACACCTTC	CSAGQGLGYGYTF
TRBD2	TRBV4-1	.	TRBJ2-7	TGCGCCAGCAGCCAAGAAAAGGTGGGACTAGCGGGAGAGGAGCAGTACTTC	CASSQEKVGLAGEEQYF
.	TRBV6-4	.	TRBJ1-2	TGTGCCAGCTCCAACGCACAGGGCTTTGGCTACACCTTC	CASSNAQGFGYTF
TRBD1	TRBV18	.	TRBJ1-4	TGTGCCAGCTCAAGCCGGGACAGATCTGCAACTAATGAAAAACTGTTTTTT	CASSSRDRSATNEKLFF
.	TRBV7-6	once	TRBJ2-7	TGTGCCAGCAGCTTAGCTGACACCGAGCAGTACTTC	CASSLADTEQYF
.	TRBV29-1	.	TRBJ2-2	TGCAGCGTTGAAACAGGAGAAAACACCGGGGAGCTGTTTTTT	CSVETGENTGELFF
.	TRBV18	few	TRBJ1-2	TGTGCCAGCTCACCGAAGGGGGTGCCGGGCGAGGATGGCTACACCTTC	CASSPKGVPGEDGYTF
.	TRBV28	.	TRBJ1-2	TGTGCCAGCAGCCCGGGGGGCAGAGCTAACTATGGCTACACCTTC	CASSPGGRANYGYTF
.	TRBV25-1	.	TRBJ2-3	TGTGCCAGCAGTGAATTAGCTACGCAGTATTTT	CASSELATQYF
TRBD1	TRBV3-1/TRBV3-2	.	TRBJ1-4	TGTGCCAGCAGCCAAGATGAGGGCAGGGGGCGGGAAAAACTGTTTTTT	CASSQDEGRGREKLFF
.	TRBV6-1	few	TRBJ1-2	TGTGCCAGCAGTGATCGTGGGGCTAGGAACTATGGCTACACCTTC	CASSDRGARNYGYTF
TRBD2	TRBV7-8	.	TRBJ2-2	TGTGCCAGCAGCTTAATTGGCGGGAGAGGAGGGTACACCGGGGAGCTGTTTTTT	CASSLIGGRGGYTGELFF
.	TRBV12-1	.	TRBJ1-1	TGTGCCAGCAGCTTCCGGGGGGCGGGGGAATCTCCTGAAGCTTTCTTT	CASSFRGAGESPEAFF
TRBD1	TRBV3-1/TRBV3-2	.	TRBJ1-1	TGTGCCAGCAGCCTGGACAGGGGTAGGAACACTGAAGCTTTCTTT	CASSLDRGRNTEAFF
.	TRBV30	.	TRBJ2-1	TGTGCCTGGAGCACAGGGATGAATGAGCAGTTCTTC	CAWSTGMNEQFF
TRBD1	TRBV7-3	.	TRBJ1-3	TGTGCCAGCAGCTTAGGGTGGACAGGAGACTTCTCTGGAAACACCATATATTTT	CASSLGWTGDFSGNTIYF
.	TRBV30	.	TRBJ2-7	TGTGCCTGGAGTGGCAGCCCCCGACAAAGCTACGAGCAGTACTTC	CAWSGSPRQSYEQYF
TRBD1	TRBV6-6	few	TRBJ1-6	TGTGCCAGCAGTCGTACAGGGGTAGGATCCTATAATTCACCCCTCCACTTT	CASSRTGVGSYNSPLHF
TRBD2	TRBV2	.	TRBJ2-3	TGTGCCAGCAGTCGGACTAGCGGGAGTCTGGATACGCAGTATTTT	CASSRTSGSLDTQYF
.	TRBV9	.	TRBJ1-1	TGTGCCAGCAGCGTCGTAACAGGCGGAGTTGAAGCTTTCTTT	CASSVVTGGVEAFF
TRBD2	TRBV27	.	TRBJ2-7	TGTGCCAGCAGTCCCGGGACTAGCGGGAGGTACGAGCAGTACTTC	CASSPGTSGRYEQYF
.	TRBV10-1	.	TRBJ2-2	TGCGCCAGCAGTGAATTTTCTGCCGGGGAGCTGTTTTTT	CASSEFSAGELFF